Shown below are 28 T cell receptor beta chains from a single sample sequenced in a study of cytomegalovirus exposure and HLA in healthy donors. The PCR had 60 Vbeta and 13 Jbeta primers. The assay was immunoSEQ multiplex PCR, and TCRdb's table has in-frame clones only and misses some. The sample has a few hundred thousand clones; more than 60% are singletons. The material sequenced was PBMCs. These receptors all stem from a girl aged 2 to 10 in good health and CMV-seronegative.

The CDR3 DNA reads TGCGCCAGCAGCTCTGGGACAGGGGGCATGTACACTGAAGCTTTCTTT. Residues: CASSSGTGGMYTEAFF. The chain links TRBV5-1 to TRBJ1-1, with TRBD1 identical over 12 bases. Per germline, CDR1 SGHRS and CDR2 YFSETQ. Germline trimming cut 3 bases from V and 3 bases from J; bases unmatched to any gene: 6. This CDR3 spans 16 amino acids.

The V gene is TRBV9, the J gene TRBJ2-1; 12 bases fit TRBD2. The CDR3 runs 15 residues. The V gene end was trimmed by 0 bases and the J gene end by 10 bases; junction bases not matched to a gene: 5. Germline CDR1 SGDLS, CDR2 YYNGEE. The CDR3 here is CASSVGGLAGWEQFF. The CDR3 region has the DNA TGTGCCAGCAGCGTAGGGGGACTAGCGGGTTGGGAGCAGTTCTTC.

The table lists this clone with a count of one. This chain uses TRBV7-2 with TRBJ1-2, with 7 bases aligning to TRBD1. V dropped 5 bases and J dropped 2; count of bases not matched to a gene: 5. Germline lookup yields CDR1 SGHTA and CDR2 FQGNSA. CDR3 length equals 14 residues. The CDR3: CASSAQTGNYGYTF. CDR3 nucleotide sequence: TGTGCCAGCAGCGCCCAGACAGGGAACTATGGCTACACCTTC.

The chain carries TRBV2 and TRBJ2-7, with TRBD2 identical over 7 bases. The J segment lost 0 bases and the V segment lost 8 bases, leaving 10 bases of the junction unmatched. This CDR3 comprises 15 residues. In germline, CDR1 is SNHLY, CDR2 FYNNEI. CDR3 coding DNA: TGTGCCAGCGCCTCCTGGGGGGGGGACTCCTACGAGCAGTACTTC. Translating gives CASASWGGDSYEQYF.

Remarks on this clone: The identical CDR3 is also encoded by other nucleotide sequences in the sample. The rearrangement joins TRBV7-3 to TRBJ2-6; 7 bases are shared with TRBD1. This CDR3 is 15 amino acids long. Germline CDR1 and CDR2: SGHTA and FQGTGA. With 6 bases clipped from V and 1 base from J, the junction kept 3 bases outside the gene matches. The CDR3 spells CASSQTGSGANVLTF. The DNA for the CDR3 is TGTGCCAGCAGTCAGACAGGGTCTGGGGCCAACGTCCTGACTTTC.

The CDR3 DNA reads TGTGCCAGCAGCTTATCTAGCAGGCGGACCGGGGAGCTGTTTTTT. Amino acids: CASSLSSRRTGELFF. The rearrangement links TRBV7-9 to TRBJ2-2; D perhaps matches TRBD2 (5 bases). Germline V gives CDR1 SEHNR, CDR2 FQNEAQ (reference sequence). The V and J ends lost 2 bases and 5 bases respectively, with 12 bases between them. There are 15 residues in the CDR3.

The chain uses TRBV29-1 and TRBJ1-2; D is possibly TRBD1 (5 bases). Germline CDR1 SQVTM, CDR2 ANQGSEA. Trimming removed 2 bases from V and 0 bases from J, with 10 bases in between. The length of the CDR3 is 14 residues. Here the CDR3 reads CSVEPDRANYGYTF. The CDR3 nucleotides are TGCAGCGTTGAACCCGACAGAGCTAACTATGGCTACACCTTC. The full variable domain, in which reference TRBV29-1 and TRBJ1-2 provide the parts outside the CDR3, is SAVISQKPSRDICQRGTSLTIQCQVDSQVTMMFWYRQQPGQSLTLIATANQGSEATYESGFVIDKFPISRPNLTFSTLTVSNMSPEDSSIYLCSVEPDRANYGYTFGSGTRLTVV.

V is TRBV6-1 and J is TRBJ2-5, with D uncertain. The CDR3 length is 10 residues. CDR1 and CDR2 from the germline V gene are MNHNS and SASEGT. The germline V and J ends were trimmed by 10 bases and 8 bases, with 11 bases remaining between them. This chain's CDR3 is CATARATQYF. In DNA form, the CDR3 reads TGTGCCACCGCGAGAGCCACCCAGTACTTC.

The chain has TRBV5-4 and TRBJ2-3, with D possibly matching TRBD2 (5 bases). The CDR3 totals 16 residues. CDR1 SGHNT and CDR2 YYREEE come from the germline V gene (reference sequence). With 3 bases removed from V and 4 bases from J, the gap between germline ends came to 18 bases. The CDR3 loop is CASSSIGGFGADTQYF. The CDR3, as DNA: TGTGCCAGCAGCTCCATAGGCGGGTTCGGCGCAGATACGCAGTATTTT.

This chain connects TRBV12-5 to TRBJ2-1; TRBD2 is a possible D gene (6 bases). This CDR3 spans 13 amino acids. V was cut by 5 bases and J by 12 bases, with 17 bases left in between. The germline V gene encodes CDR1 LGHNT and CDR2 FRNRAP. The CDR3: CASGTTGALGQFF. Written as DNA, the CDR3 is TGTGCTAGTGGTACCACGGGAGCCCTTGGGCAGTTCTTC.

The chain combines TRBV30 with TRBJ2-1, with 9 positions matching TRBD1. V was pared by 1 base and J by 8 bases, with 12 bases of the junction left unmatched. There are 16 residues in the CDR3. Germline V gene data show CDR1 as GTSNPN and CDR2 as SVGIG (reference sequence). In DNA form, the CDR3 reads TGTGCCTGGAGTGGGTCTCGGGACAGGGCCACGGATGAGCAGTTCTTC. It specifies CAWSGSRDRATDEQFF.

The chain carries TRBV4-1 and TRBJ1-5, with D uncertain. V lost 0 bases to trimming and J lost 3 bases, with 9 bases between them. Germline CDR1 and CDR2: MGHRA and YSYEKL. The CDR3 spans 15 residues. The CDR3 protein is CASSQDSVTNQPQHF. The CDR3 nucleotides read TGCGCCAGCAGCCAAGATTCAGTTACCAATCAGCCCCAGCATTTT.

A few counts support this clone. The chain is built from TRBV4-1 and TRBJ2-1, with D possibly matching TRBD1 (5 bases). Trimming pared 2 bases from V and 10 bases from J, leaving 12 bases between. Germline V lookup: CDR1 MGHRA, CDR2 YSYEKL. This CDR3 has 13 amino acids. CDR3 residues: CASSQHTQAEQFF. For the CDR3, the DNA is TGCGCCAGCAGCCAACACACACAGGCAGAGCAGTTCTTC.

The V gene is TRBV6-1, the J gene TRBJ2-3; 10 bases map to TRBD1. The germline gives CDR1 MNHNS, CDR2 SASEGT. This CDR3 has 14 amino acids. V was pared by 6 bases and J by 1 base, with 1 base of the junction left unmatched. For the CDR3, the DNA is TGTGCCAGCAGCGGGACAGGGGGCACAGATACGCAGTATTTT. This translates into CASSGTGGTDTQYF.

The rearrangement uses TRBV19 and TRBJ1-5, with unresolved D. The V end was cut by 0 bases, the J end by 0 bases, with 6 bases between. This CDR3 region has 15 residues. From germline, CDR1 is LNHDA and CDR2 SQIVND (reference sequence). The CDR3 is CASSIEKYSNQPQHF. DNA of the CDR3: TGTGCCAGTAGTATAGAAAAATATAGCAATCAGCCCCAGCATTTT.

This chain joins TRBV5-1 and TRBJ2-3; D may be TRBD2 (7 bases). CDR1 and CDR2 from the germline V gene are SGHRS and YFSETQ. The CDR3 is 14 residues long. The ends were cut back, 0 bases at V and 8 bases at J, with 13 bases in the middle. CDR3 sequence: CASSLAGEGSTQYF. CDR3 bases: TGCGCCAGCAGCTTGGCAGGGGAGGGCTCTACGCAGTATTTT.

This chain connects TRBV6-5 to TRBJ2-7, with TRBD1 as a possible D gene (5 bases). Deletions cut 6 bases from V and 6 bases from J, with 18 bases between. CDR1 and CDR2 from the germline V gene are MNHEY and SVGAGI. The CDR3 is made up of 14 amino acids. Here the CDR3 reads CASSPNRYSGEQYF. CDR3 coding DNA: TGTGCCAGCAGCCCAAACAGGTACTCAGGCGAGCAGTACTTC.

The chain carries TRBV11-2 and TRBJ1-2; a weak D match, TRBD1 (5 bases). Germline V gene data show CDR1 as SGHAT and CDR2 as FQNNGV. Trimming removed 5 bases from V and 3 bases from J, with 10 bases in between. The CDR3 loop spans 13 amino acids. The CDR3 nucleotides read TGTGCCAGCAGCGGGGCCATATACTATGGCTACACCTTC. Its protein is CASSGAIYYGYTF.

The rearrangement joins TRBV19 to TRBJ1-1; D is ambiguous. The CDR3 covers 11 residues. Germline values: CDR1 LNHDA, CDR2 SQIVND (reference sequence). The V gene lost 6 bases and the J gene lost 6 bases, with 8 bases spanning the gap. For the CDR3, the DNA is TGTGCCAGTAGACAGTTTCCTGAAGCTTTCTTT. It yields the protein CASRQFPEAFF.

The DNA for the CDR3 is TGTGCCTGGAGTAGGGTAGCGGGAGGCACCGGGGAGCTGTTTTTT. This translates into CAWSRVAGGTGELFF. The chain employs TRBV30 and TRBJ2-2; 10 bases are shared with TRBD2. CDR3 size: 15 residues. J lost 4 bases, V lost 2 bases, and 4 bases had no gene match. Germline CDR1 and CDR2: GTSNPN and SVGIG (reference sequence).

This clone was detected only once. The V gene is TRBV5-4, the J gene TRBJ2-6, with D uncertain. The V gene lost 1 base and the J gene lost 0 bases, with 5 bases spanning the gap. Germline V lookup: CDR1 SGHNT, CDR2 YYREEE (reference sequence). CDR3 length: 15 residues. CDR3 sequence: CASSLTGSGANVLTF. CDR3 sequence (DNA): TGTGCCAGCAGCTTGACGGGCTCTGGGGCCAACGTCCTGACTTTC.

The chain has TRBV5-6 and TRBJ1-5; no clear D gene. CDR3 length equals 15 residues. Deletions cut 2 bases from V and 4 bases from J, with 13 bases between. Germline CDR1 is SGHDT and CDR2 is YYEEEE. CDR3 nucleotides: TGTGCCAGCAGCTTAGATGGGGAGTATAATCAGCCCCAGCATTTT. Its translation: CASSLDGEYNQPQHF. Looking up the rest from reference TRBV5-6 and TRBJ1-5 gives the full variable domain: DAGVTQSPTHLIKTRGQQVTLRCSPKSGHDTVSWYQQALGQGPQFIFQYYEEEERQRGNFPDRFSGHQFPNYSSELNVNALLLGDSALYLCASSLDGEYNQPQHFGDGTRLSIL.

J is TRBJ1-3 and V is TRBV30; 8 bases are a match to TRBD1. Germline lookup yields CDR1 GTSNPN and CDR2 SVGIG (reference sequence). Germline trimming cut 3 bases from V and 2 bases from J; bases unmatched to any gene: 3. The CDR3 sequence is 14 residues long. The CDR3 region is CAWSLTGAGNTIYF. CDR3 sequence (DNA): TGTGCCTGGAGCCTGACAGGGGCTGGAAACACCATATATTTT.

V is TRBV4-1 and J is TRBJ2-3; a possible D gene is TRBD2 (5 bases). CDR3 length equals 14 residues. Germline-derived CDR1 and CDR2 are MGHRA and YSYEKL. V dropped 0 bases and J dropped 5 bases, with 9 bases sitting between them. CDR3: CASSQEGREDTQYF. CDR3 nucleotide sequence: TGCGCCAGCAGCCAAGAAGGTCGGGAAGATACGCAGTATTTT.

J is TRBJ1-5 and V is TRBV19, with 8 bases that match TRBD1. CDR1 and CDR2 from the germline V gene are LNHDA and SQIVND (reference sequence). CDR3 length: 15 residues. J was trimmed by 4 bases and V by 5 bases; bases with no gene match: 7. CDR3 protein: CASSLRTGRNQPQHF. The DNA of the CDR3 is TGTGCCAGTAGTCTACGGACAGGGCGAAATCAGCCCCAGCATTTT.

Turning to this clone: A read error may produce the germline difference seen at one junction end. Other DNA sequences in the same sample also yield this CDR3. The chain joins TRBV29-1 to TRBJ1-1; 8 bases map to TRBD1. The length of the CDR3 is 13 residues. Germline V CDR1 and CDR2: SQVTM, ANQGSEA. DNA for the CDR3: TGCAGCGTACAGGGGGTTAAGAACACTGAGGCTTTCTTT. Amino acid sequence: CSVQGVKNTEAFF. Complete variable domain (other parts from reference TRBV29-1 and TRBJ1-1): SAVISQKPSRDICQRGTSLTIQCQVDSQVTMMFWYRQQPGQSLTLIATANQGSEATYESGFVIDKFPISRPNLTFSTLTVSNMSPEDSSIYLCSVQGVKNTEAFFGQGTRLTVV.

This clone occurred once. This chain joins TRBV4-1 and TRBJ2-3, with TRBD2 matching 10 bases. The V gene's germline CDR1 is MGHRA and CDR2 YSYEKL. V shed 6 bases and J 1 base; nucleotides not matched to a gene: 4. The CDR3 loop spans 15 amino acids. The CDR3 DNA sequence: TGCGCCAGCAGTCCCGGGACTAGCGGCACAGATACGCAGTATTTT. Its translation: CASSPGTSGTDTQYF.

The V gene is TRBV30, the J gene TRBJ1-3; 7 bases map to TRBD1. Per the germline V gene, CDR1 is GTSNPN and CDR2 is SVGIG (reference sequence). The trim removed 4 bases at V and 2 bases at J, leaving 14 bases unmatched. CDR3 length equals 17 residues. The DNA for the CDR3 is TGTGCCTGGACTCTAGCGGGGGCCGGGACAGCTGGAAACACCATATATTTT. As protein: CAWTLAGAGTAGNTIYF. Variable domain in full (rest from reference TRBV30 and TRBJ1-3): SQTIHQWPATLVQPVGSPLSLECTVEGTSNPNLYWYRQAAGRGLQLLFYSVGIGQISSEVPQNLSASRPQDRQFILSSKKLLLSDSGFYLCAWTLAGAGTAGNTIYFGEGSWLTVV.